These 27 T cell receptor beta chains share one sample of origin, sequenced in a study of cytomegalovirus exposure and HLA in healthy donors. PCR employed 60 Vbeta and 13 Jbeta primers. TCRdb's table, derived via immunoSEQ multiplex PCR, lists solely in-frame clones and lacks some. This sample's table has 65,000 to 80,000 clones. The material sequenced was PBMCs. The receptors here all came from a man aged 30-40 years in good health and CMV-seronegative.

The V and J genes are TRBV4-1 and TRBJ1-3; tentative D call: TRBD1 (5 bases). The CDR3 is made up of 14 amino acids. Trimming shortened V by 0 bases and J by 5 bases, and 8 bases separated the two germline ends. Germline CDR1 and CDR2: MGHRA and YSYEKL. This CDR3 reads CASSQEAGRNTIYF. CDR3 nucleotide sequence: TGCGCCAGCAGCCAAGAAGCAGGGAGAAACACCATATATTTT.

V usage is TRBV5-1 and J usage is TRBJ2-3; 10 bases are shared with TRBD2. V was pared by 1 base and J by 2 bases, with 4 bases of the junction left unmatched. This CDR3 is 16 amino acids long. The germline CDR1 and CDR2 sequences are SGHRS and YFSETQ. The CDR3 protein is CASSLTTSGVTDTQYF. CDR3 sequence (DNA): TGCGCCAGCAGCTTGACAACTAGCGGGGTCACAGATACGCAGTATTTT.

The V and J genes are TRBV7-9 and TRBJ2-7; 10 bases are shared with TRBD1. Germline assignment: CDR1 SEHNR and CDR2 FQNEAQ (reference sequence). After removal of 7 bases from V and 2 bases from J, the junction contained 5 bases not matched to a gene. This CDR3 is built from 14 residues. CDR3 sequence: CASTRTGGPYEQYF. The CDR3 bases are TGTGCCAGCACTCGGACAGGGGGGCCCTACGAGCAGTACTTC.

According to its frequency, this clone is medium-sized. In the same sample, other DNA sequences code for this CDR3. The gene calls are TRBV7-3 and TRBJ1-1; maybe TRBD1 (6 bases). Looked up from germline, CDR1 is SGHTA and CDR2 is FQGTGA. CDR3 length: 14 residues. V lost 1 base, J lost 6 bases, and 12 bases lay in between. CDR3 coding DNA: TGTGCCAGCAGCTTAATGGGGGGGCCGGCTGAAGCTTTCTTT. Translated: CASSLMGGPAEAFF.

V usage is TRBV28 and J usage is TRBJ1-6, with D uncertain. The CDR3 contains 15 residues. Germline V gene lookup returns CDR1 MDHEN and CDR2 SYDVKM. V was clipped by 2 bases and J by 10 bases, with 15 bases between them. CDR3 residues: CASSLGSSRGSPLHF. The CDR3 nucleotides read TGTGCCAGCAGTTTAGGGAGCAGCCGAGGATCACCCCTCCACTTT. Full variable domain (rest looked up from reference TRBV28 and TRBJ1-6): DVKVTQSSRYLVKRTGEKVFLECVQDMDHENMFWYRQDPGLGLRLIYFSYDVKMKEKGDIPEGYSVSREKKERFSLILESASTNQTSMYLCASSLGSSRGSPLHFGNGTRLTVT.

The chain joins TRBV5-1 to TRBJ2-7, with TRBD1 identical over 7 bases. The germline V gene encodes CDR1 SGHRS and CDR2 YFSETQ. The V gene end was trimmed by 4 bases and the J gene end by 2 bases; junction bases not matched to a gene: 9. This CDR3 is 15 amino acids long. The CDR3 sequence: CASSPRQGTPYEQYF. Here the CDR3 DNA reads TGCGCCAGCAGCCCGAGACAGGGAACCCCCTACGAGCAGTACTTC.

The chain is built from TRBV5-1 and TRBJ2-3; tentatively, D is TRBD1 (6 bases). Germline V gives CDR1 SGHRS, CDR2 YFSETQ. The CDR3 spans 16 residues. Trimming shortened V by 0 bases and J by 3 bases, and 14 bases separated the two germline ends. The CDR3 here is CASSLGQGQRTDTQYF. The DNA for the CDR3 is TGCGCCAGCAGCTTGGGTCAGGGACAAAGGACAGATACGCAGTATTTT.

The genes are TRBV11-2 and TRBJ2-3; perhaps TRBD1 as D (5 bases). Germline CDR1 reads SGHAT; CDR2 reads FQNNGV. V was pared by 0 bases and J by 5 bases, with 12 bases between. The CDR3 length is 15 residues. As DNA, the CDR3 is TGTGCCAGCAGCTTAGAGAGCAGGGCCATAGATACGCAGTATTTT. It translates to CASSLESRAIDTQYF.

The genes are TRBV5-1 and TRBJ2-7; 8 positions match TRBD1. The CDR3 loop spans 12 amino acids. V gave up 7 bases and J gave up 6 bases; unmatched junction bases: 6. Germline values: CDR1 SGHRS, CDR2 YFSETQ. The CDR3 loop reads CASSEDRAEQYF. CDR3 nucleotides: TGCGCCAGCTCAGAGGACAGGGCCGAGCAGTACTTC.

The chain links TRBV6-1 to TRBJ1-1; TRBD1 matches 11 bases. Germline V gene data show CDR1 as MNHNS and CDR2 as SASEGT. This CDR3 has 15 residues. With 5 bases clipped from V and 11 bases from J, the junction kept 13 bases outside the gene matches. CDR3 DNA: TGTGCCAGCAGTCGCCAGATCGGACAGGGGGCTATGGCTTTCTTT. It yields the protein CASSRQIGQGAMAFF.

This rearrangement joins TRBV5-6 to TRBJ2-3; D is undetermined. Germline CDR1 reads SGHDT; CDR2 reads YYEEEE. CDR3 length equals 16 residues. V lost 5 bases to trimming and J lost 0 bases, with 16 bases between them. The CDR3 region is CASRELSGPSTDTQYF. CDR3 coding DNA: TGTGCCAGCAGGGAGTTATCGGGTCCTAGCACAGATACGCAGTATTTT.

This chain links TRBV19 with TRBJ1-5; a weak D match, TRBD1 (6 bases). V was cut by 10 bases and J by 0 bases, with 13 bases left in between. Germline V gene data show CDR1 as LNHDA and CDR2 as SQIVND (reference sequence). CDR3 length: 14 residues. Written as DNA, the CDR3 is TGTGCCATCGACGACAGGAATAGCAATCAGCCCCAGCATTTT. Translation gives CAIDDRNSNQPQHF. Full variable domain (missing parts from reference TRBV19 and TRBJ1-5): DGGITQSPKYLFRKEGQNVTLSCEQNLNHDAMYWYRQDPGQGLRLIYYSQIVNDFQKGDIAEGYSVSREKKESFPLTVTSAQKNPTAFYLCAIDDRNSNQPQHFGDGTRLSIL.

The CDR3 sequence is CASSQVGSGEETQYF. Here the CDR3 DNA reads TGCGCCAGCAGCCAAGTCGGTAGCGGGGAAGAGACCCAGTACTTC. This chain links TRBV4-1 with TRBJ2-5; TRBD2 matches 8 bases. Germline-derived CDR1 and CDR2 are MGHRA and YSYEKL. CDR3 length: 15 amino acids. V was clipped by 1 base and J by 3 bases; unmatched bases: 4.

The rearrangement joins TRBV6-1 to TRBJ2-5, with D uncertain. Germline-derived CDR1 and CDR2 are MNHNS and SASEGT. The CDR3 loop spans 14 amino acids. Deletions cut 7 bases from V and 1 base from J, with 13 bases between. The CDR3 loop is CASINLRSQETQYF. The CDR3 coding sequence is TGTGCCAGCATTAACCTACGTTCCCAAGAGACCCAGTACTTC.

J is TRBJ2-3 and V is TRBV7-8, with TRBD2 matching 7 bases. From germline, CDR1 is SGHVS and CDR2 FQNEAQ. The CDR3 is 13 residues long. V shed 1 base and J 10 bases; nucleotides not matched to a gene: 5. For the CDR3, the DNA is TGTGCCAGCAGCTTAGGGGAGGCGGGGGCGCAGTATTTT. It yields the protein CASSLGEAGAQYF.

V gene TRBV19 combines with J gene TRBJ1-1; 8 nucleotides line up with TRBD1. The V gene's germline CDR1 is LNHDA and CDR2 SQIVND (reference sequence). Trimming removed 3 bases from V and 5 bases from J; junction bases left unmatched: 5. There are 14 residues in the CDR3. The CDR3 sequence: CASSINRGRTEAFF. CDR3 bases: TGTGCCAGTAGTATTAACAGGGGGAGAACTGAAGCTTTCTTT.

The chain links TRBV2 to TRBJ2-1; D remains unclear. Germline CDR1 reads SNHLY; CDR2 reads FYNNEI. The CDR3 is 13 amino acids. V lost 8 bases and J lost 7, with 15 bases in between. The CDR3 nucleotides read TGTGCCAGCGGAGTGGAGTCTAGGAATGAGCAGTTCTTC. Protein: CASGVESRNEQFF.

J is TRBJ1-1 and V is TRBV10-3; possible D gene TRBD1, 5 bases. V shed 6 bases and J shed 1 base, with 15 bases lying between them. The CDR3 has 15 residues. Germline V lookup: CDR1 ENHRY, CDR2 SYGVKD. For the CDR3, the DNA is TGTGCCATCAGACAGACCAGGGCCGGGAACACTGAAGCTTTCTTT. This translates into CAIRQTRAGNTEAFF.

The V call is TRBV6-5, the J call TRBJ2-3; D is perhaps TRBD1 (6 bases). V was clipped by 6 bases and J by 7 bases, with 11 bases between them. CDR1 and CDR2 from the germline V gene are MNHEY and SVGAGI. This CDR3 has 12 amino acids. CDR3 sequence reads: CASRTDSHTQYF. CDR3 sequence (DNA): TGTGCCAGCAGGACGGACAGTCATACGCAGTATTTT.

Details on this clone: Other DNA sequences within the sample encode an identical CDR3. The chain joins TRBV9 to TRBJ2-7; TRBD1 aligns across 9 bases. The J segment lost 2 bases and the V segment lost 0 bases, leaving 0 bases of the junction unmatched. The CDR3 spans 14 residues. Germline CDR1 SGDLS, CDR2 YYNGEE. CDR3: CASSVGQGAYEQYF. For the CDR3, the DNA is TGTGCCAGCAGCGTAGGACAGGGGGCCTACGAGCAGTACTTC.

The rearrangement uses TRBV6-1 and TRBJ2-1; TRBD2 aligns across 7 bases. Germline values: CDR1 MNHNS, CDR2 SASEGT. Trimming cost V 4 bases and J 0 bases; bases outside gene matches: 3. The CDR3 has 15 amino acids. This chain's CDR3 is CASSVGGSSYNEQFF. The CDR3 DNA sequence: TGTGCCAGCAGTGTCGGCGGGAGCTCCTACAATGAGCAGTTCTTC.

The chain couples TRBV15 to TRBJ2-3; D unclear. The CDR3 has 16 amino acids. Trimming pared 0 bases from V and 0 bases from J, leaving 10 bases between. Germline V gives CDR1 LNHNV, CDR2 YYDKDF (reference sequence). The CDR3 protein is CATSRDDQVSTDTQYF. The CDR3 DNA follows: TGTGCCACCAGCAGAGATGACCAGGTTAGCACAGATACGCAGTATTTT.

V gene TRBV18 combines with J gene TRBJ2-6, with 12 bases that match TRBD2. CDR1 KGHSH and CDR2 LQKENI come from the germline V gene. This CDR3 has 17 residues. The ends lost 3 bases at V and 2 bases at J; junction bases unmatched: 2. CDR3 DNA sequence: TGTGCCAGCTCACCGACTAGCGGGAGTCCTGGGGCCAACGTCCTGACTTTC. This encodes CASSPTSGSPGANVLTF.

The chain couples TRBV5-1 to TRBJ1-2, with D perhaps matching TRBD1 (6 bases). The CDR3 covers 12 residues. V dropped 4 bases and J dropped 8 bases, with 12 bases sitting between them. Germline lookup yields CDR1 SGHRS and CDR2 YFSETQ. The CDR3 nucleotides are TGCGCCAGCAGCCCCGGGACAAAAGGCTACACCTTC. Amino acid sequence: CASSPGTKGYTF. The full variable domain, completed using reference TRBV5-1 and TRBJ1-2, is KAGVTQTPRYLIKTRGQQVTLSCSPISGHRSVSWYQQTPGQGLQFLFEYFSETQRNKGNFPGRFSGRQFSNSRSEMNVSTLELGDSALYLCASSPGTKGYTFGSGTRLTVV.

This rearrangement joins TRBV2 to TRBJ1-5; D is ambiguous. Germline assignment: CDR1 SNHLY and CDR2 FYNNEI. The CDR3 spans 17 residues. V was clipped by 7 bases and J by 3 bases, with 22 bases between them. DNA of the CDR3: TGTGCCAGCAAGATTCTTGGGTTGGGCGCAGACAATCAGCCCCAGCATTTT. Protein product: CASKILGLGADNQPQHF.

The chain has TRBV14 and TRBJ2-7; TRBD2 is a possible D gene (5 bases). V was shortened by 2 bases and J by 2 bases, with 16 bases between the two germline ends. There are 16 residues in the CDR3. Germline V gives CDR1 SGHDN, CDR2 FVKESK. The CDR3 protein is CASSQLGPARAYEQYF. CDR3 sequence (DNA): TGTGCCAGCAGCCAACTTGGACCAGCGAGGGCCTACGAGCAGTACTTC.

The chain couples TRBV5-6 to TRBJ1-6; no clear D gene. Trimming pared 1 base from V and 9 bases from J, leaving 14 bases between. The CDR3 contains 15 residues. CDR1 SGHDT and CDR2 YYEEEE come from the germline V gene. In DNA form, the CDR3 reads TGTGCCAGCAGCTTGATTTCGGTTCCCGGTTCACCCCTCCACTTT. It specifies CASSLISVPGSPLHF.